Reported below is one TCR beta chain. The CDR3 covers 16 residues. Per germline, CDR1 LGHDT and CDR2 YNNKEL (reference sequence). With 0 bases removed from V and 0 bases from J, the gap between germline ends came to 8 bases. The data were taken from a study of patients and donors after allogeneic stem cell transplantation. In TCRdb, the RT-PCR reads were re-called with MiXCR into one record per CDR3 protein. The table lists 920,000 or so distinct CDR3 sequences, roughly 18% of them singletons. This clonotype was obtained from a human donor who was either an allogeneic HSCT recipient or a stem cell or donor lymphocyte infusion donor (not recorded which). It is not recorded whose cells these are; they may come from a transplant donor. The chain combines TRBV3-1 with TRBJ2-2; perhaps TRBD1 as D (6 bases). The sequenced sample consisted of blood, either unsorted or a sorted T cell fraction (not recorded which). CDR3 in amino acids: CASSQEGQTNTGELFF. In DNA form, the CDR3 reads TGTGCCAGCAGCCAAGAAGGACAGACGAACACCGGGGAGCTGTTTTTT.